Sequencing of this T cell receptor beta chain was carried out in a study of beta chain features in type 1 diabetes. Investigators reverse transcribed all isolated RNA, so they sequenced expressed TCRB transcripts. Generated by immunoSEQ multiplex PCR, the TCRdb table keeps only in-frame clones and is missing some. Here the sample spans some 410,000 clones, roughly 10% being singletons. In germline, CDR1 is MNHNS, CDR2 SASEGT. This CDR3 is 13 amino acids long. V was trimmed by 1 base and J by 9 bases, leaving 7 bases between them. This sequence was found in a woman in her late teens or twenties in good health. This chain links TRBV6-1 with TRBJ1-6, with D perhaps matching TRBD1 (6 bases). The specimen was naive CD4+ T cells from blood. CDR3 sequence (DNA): TGTGCCAGCAGTGAAGGACAGGTTTCACCCCTCCACTTT. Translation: CASSEGQVSPLHF.